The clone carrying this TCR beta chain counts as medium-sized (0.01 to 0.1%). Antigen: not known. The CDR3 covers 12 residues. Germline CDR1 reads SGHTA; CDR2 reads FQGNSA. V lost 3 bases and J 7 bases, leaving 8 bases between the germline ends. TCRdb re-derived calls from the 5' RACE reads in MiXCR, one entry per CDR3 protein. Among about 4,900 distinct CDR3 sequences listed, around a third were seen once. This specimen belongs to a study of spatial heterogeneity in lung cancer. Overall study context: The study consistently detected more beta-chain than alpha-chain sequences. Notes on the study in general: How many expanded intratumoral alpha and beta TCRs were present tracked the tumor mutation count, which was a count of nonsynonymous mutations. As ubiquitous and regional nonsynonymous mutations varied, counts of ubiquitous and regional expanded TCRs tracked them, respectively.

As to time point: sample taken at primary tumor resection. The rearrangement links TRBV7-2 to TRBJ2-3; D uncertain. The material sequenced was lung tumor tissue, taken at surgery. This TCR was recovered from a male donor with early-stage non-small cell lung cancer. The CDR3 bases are TGTGCCAGCAGCTTCTCTGGGTATACGCAGTATTTT. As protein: CASSFSGYTQYF.